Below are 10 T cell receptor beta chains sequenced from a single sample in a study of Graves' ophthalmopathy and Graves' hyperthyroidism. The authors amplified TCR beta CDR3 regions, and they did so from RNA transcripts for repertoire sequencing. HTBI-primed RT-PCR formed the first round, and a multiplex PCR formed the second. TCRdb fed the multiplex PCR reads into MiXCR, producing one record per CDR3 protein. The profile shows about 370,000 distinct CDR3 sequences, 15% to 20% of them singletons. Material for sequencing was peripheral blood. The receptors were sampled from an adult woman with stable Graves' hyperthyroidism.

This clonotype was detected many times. The CDR3 here is CASSPRQTQEAFF. CDR3 DNA sequence: TGTGCCAGCAGCCCCCGACAGACTCAAGAAGCTTTCTTT. The chain is built from TRBV7-2 and TRBJ1-1; D possibly corresponds to TRBD1 (5 bases). The ends were cut back, 5 bases at V and 8 bases at J, with 15 bases in the middle. Germline V gene lookup returns CDR1 SGHTA and CDR2 FQGNSA. The CDR3 is made up of 13 amino acids.

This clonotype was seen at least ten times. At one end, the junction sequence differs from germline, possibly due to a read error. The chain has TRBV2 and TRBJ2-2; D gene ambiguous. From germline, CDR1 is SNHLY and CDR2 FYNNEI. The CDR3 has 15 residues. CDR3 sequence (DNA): TGTGCCAGCAGTGAGTCAAACTGGGGAACCGAGGAGCTGTTTTTT. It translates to CASSESNWGTEELFF.

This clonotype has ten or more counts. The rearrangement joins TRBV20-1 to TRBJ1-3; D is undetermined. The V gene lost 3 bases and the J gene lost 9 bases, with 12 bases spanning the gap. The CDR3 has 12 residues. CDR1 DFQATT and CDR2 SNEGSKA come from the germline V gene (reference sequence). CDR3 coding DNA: TGCAGTGCTAGCCAGGCGGCTAGCACCATATATTTT. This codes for CSASQAASTIYF.

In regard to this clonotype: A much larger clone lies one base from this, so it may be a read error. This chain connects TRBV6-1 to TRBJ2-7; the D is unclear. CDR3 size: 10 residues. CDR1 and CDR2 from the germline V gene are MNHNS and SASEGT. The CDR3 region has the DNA TGTGCCACCGGAACCTACGAGCAGCACTTC. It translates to CATGTYEQHF.

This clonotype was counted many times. CDR3 in amino acids: CASSDSYEQYF. The CDR3 DNA reads TGTGCCAGCAGTGACTCCTACGAGCAGTACTTC. This sequence joins TRBV28 and TRBJ2-7, with unresolved D. V gave up 5 bases and J gave up 0 bases, with 2 bases separating them. CDR1 is MDHEN, CDR2 SYDVKM, per germline. This CDR3 comprises 11 residues.

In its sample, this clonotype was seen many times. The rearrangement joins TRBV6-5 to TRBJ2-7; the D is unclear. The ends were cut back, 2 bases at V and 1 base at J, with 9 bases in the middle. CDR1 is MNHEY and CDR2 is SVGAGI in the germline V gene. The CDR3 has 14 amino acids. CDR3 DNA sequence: TGTGCCAGCAGTTACAGTCAAGTATCCTACGAGCAGTACTTC. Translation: CASSYSQVSYEQYF.

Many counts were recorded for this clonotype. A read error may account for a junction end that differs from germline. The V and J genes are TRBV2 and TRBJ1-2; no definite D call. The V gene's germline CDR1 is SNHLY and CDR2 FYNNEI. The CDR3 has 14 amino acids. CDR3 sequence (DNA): TGTGCCAGCAGACAGTCAGCGACTAACCATGGCTACACCTTC. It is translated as CASRQSATNHGYTF.

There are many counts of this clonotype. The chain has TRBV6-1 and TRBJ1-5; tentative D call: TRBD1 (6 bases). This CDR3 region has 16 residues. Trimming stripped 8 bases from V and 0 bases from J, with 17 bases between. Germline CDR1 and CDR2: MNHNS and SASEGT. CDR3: CASRKRDTDSNQPQHF. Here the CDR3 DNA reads TGTGCCAGCCGCAAGCGGGACACGGATAGCAATCAGCCCCAGCATTTT.

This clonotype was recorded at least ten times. In DNA form, the CDR3 reads TGTGCCATCAGTGATGGGCTACCCTACGAGCAGTACTTC. The encoded protein is CAISDGLPYEQYF. The chain carries TRBV10-3 and TRBJ2-7; no definite D call. CDR1 is ENHRY and CDR2 is SYGVKD in the germline V gene. This CDR3 region has 13 residues. V was pared by 3 bases and J by 2 bases, with 8 bases between.

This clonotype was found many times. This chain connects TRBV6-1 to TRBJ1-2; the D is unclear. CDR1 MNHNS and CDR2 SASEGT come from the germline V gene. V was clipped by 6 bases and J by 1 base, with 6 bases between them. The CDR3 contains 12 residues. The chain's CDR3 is CASRLSNYGYTF. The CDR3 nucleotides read TGTGCCAGCAGACTTAGTAACTATGGCTACACCTTC.